One sample yielded the 25 T cell receptor beta chains listed below, sequenced in a study of shared clonotypes between healthy human individuals. This table comes from immunoSEQ multiplex PCR, and its TCRdb copy is limited to in-frame clones, with some not included. The sample holds a few million clones, less than 95% seen once. The source material was naive CD4+ T cells from PBMCs. Subset in this sample: CD45RA+ positively selected. The receptors derive from a man younger than 35 in good health. Some clones in this sample may be carry-over from other donors' samples.

The CDR3 DNA sequence: TGTGCCAGTAGTATCGTAGGGGGCCAAGAGACCCAGTACTTC. As protein: CASSIVGGQETQYF. The rearrangement links TRBV19 to TRBJ2-5, with D maybe TRBD1 (6 bases). Germline loops: CDR1 LNHDA, CDR2 SQIVND (reference sequence). V gave up 3 bases and J gave up 1 base, with 9 bases separating them. This CDR3 has 14 residues.

V and J are TRBV7-3 and TRBJ1-1, with 7 nucleotides matching TRBD1. This CDR3 spans 14 amino acids. Germline-derived CDR1 and CDR2 are SGHTA and FQGTGA. Germline trimming cut 2 bases from V and 2 bases from J; bases unmatched to any gene: 2. This chain's CDR3 is CASSLGDSNTEAFF. The DNA for the CDR3 is TGTGCCAGCAGCTTAGGGGACAGCAACACTGAAGCTTTCTTT. Supplemented by reference TRBV7-3 and TRBJ1-1, the full variable domain reads GAGVSQTPSNKVTEKGKYVELRCDPISGHTALYWYRQSLGQGPEFLIYFQGTGAADDSGLPNDRFFAVRPEGSVSTLKIQRTERGDSAVYLCASSLGDSNTEAFFGQGTRLTVV.

A single count supports this clone. The chain recombines TRBV7-8 with TRBJ1-5; 7 bases are a match to TRBD1. Per the germline V gene, CDR1 is SGHVS and CDR2 is FQNEAQ. The V and J ends lost 2 bases and 7 bases, in that order; junction bases with no gene match: 8. The CDR3 is 15 amino acids. Here the CDR3 DNA reads TGTGCCAGCAGCTTATCCAGGGGGAGGCGACAGCCCCAGCATTTT. This codes for CASSLSRGRRQPQHF.

This chain joins TRBV7-9 and TRBJ2-7, with 14 bases matching TRBD2. V lost 5 bases and J lost 4; bases outside the gene matches: 4. CDR3 length: 15 residues. Per the germline V gene, CDR1 is SEHNR and CDR2 is FQNEAQ (reference sequence). The CDR3 loop is CASSLGTSGRYEQYF. CDR3 bases: TGTGCCAGCAGCCTCGGGACTAGCGGGAGATACGAGCAGTACTTC.

As concerns this clone: This sample also contains other DNA sequences that code for the same CDR3. This chain connects TRBV7-2 to TRBJ2-7; no definite D call. This CDR3 spans 12 amino acids. Germline lookup yields CDR1 SGHTA and CDR2 FQGNSA. The V end lost 4 bases, the J end lost 2 bases, and 6 bases lay between the germline ends. This CDR3 is CASSSSAYEQYF. CDR3 in DNA: TGTGCCAGCAGCTCAAGTGCCTACGAGCAGTACTTC.

The chain has TRBV29-1 and TRBJ1-2; 7 bases are a match to TRBD1. V lost 6 bases to trimming and J lost 4 bases; unmatched junction nucleotides: 5. The CDR3 spans 12 residues. Germline CDR1 and CDR2: SQVTM and ANQGSEA. The CDR3 loop is CSVGDSLYGYTF. The CDR3 region has the DNA TGCAGCGTGGGGGACAGTCTCTATGGCTACACCTTC.

The V gene is TRBV2, the J gene TRBJ2-7, with a possible D match to TRBD2 (6 bases). V was cut by 4 bases and J by 3 bases, with 16 bases left in between. Germline V lookup: CDR1 SNHLY, CDR2 FYNNEI. The CDR3 has 15 amino acids. This CDR3 is CASSAAGVGNYEQYF. In nucleotides, the CDR3 is TGTGCCAGCAGTGCAGCGGGCGTCGGGAACTACGAGCAGTACTTC.

This clone appeared a single time. The chain uses TRBV5-1 and TRBJ2-1; possible D gene TRBD2, 6 bases. This CDR3 is built from 17 residues. V was shortened by 5 bases and J by 0 bases, with 18 bases between the two germline ends. Germline lookup yields CDR1 SGHRS and CDR2 YFSETQ. This CDR3 reads CASSQTPTGGSYNEQFF. The CDR3 bases are TGCGCCAGCAGTCAAACACCCACCGGGGGCTCCTACAATGAGCAGTTCTTC.

This clone was counted once. This chain connects TRBV5-1 to TRBJ2-1; 10 bases agree with TRBD2. CDR3 length equals 16 residues. The ends lost 3 bases at V and 8 bases at J; junction bases unmatched: 11. Germline loops: CDR1 SGHRS, CDR2 YFSETQ. The CDR3 DNA is TGCGCCAGCAGCTCATCCGGGACTAGCGCCAGACATGAGCAGTTCTTC. Translation: CASSSSGTSARHEQFF.

V usage is TRBV7-3 and J usage is TRBJ2-1, with D possibly matching TRBD2 (5 bases). The CDR3 covers 15 residues. The V and J ends lost 6 bases and 0 bases respectively, with 12 bases between them. The V gene's germline CDR1 is SGHTA and CDR2 FQGTGA. CDR3 nucleotides: TGTGCCAGCAGTGTCAGCGGTTTCTCCTACAATGAGCAGTTCTTC. Its translation: CASSVSGFSYNEQFF.

The chain couples TRBV4-1 to TRBJ1-4; TRBD1 aligns across 10 bases. Germline CDR1 reads MGHRA; CDR2 reads YSYEKL. J lost 0 bases, V lost 0 bases, and 4 bases had no gene match. This CDR3 is 18 amino acids long. The CDR3 region is CASSQETGGRPTNEKLFF. CDR3 nucleotides: TGCGCCAGCAGCCAAGAGACAGGGGGCCGGCCAACTAATGAAAAACTGTTTTTT.

The V call is TRBV11-2, the J call TRBJ2-2; 11 nucleotides agree with TRBD2. V shed 5 bases and J 6 bases; nucleotides not matched to a gene: 8. The CDR3 runs to 16 residues. Per the germline V gene, CDR1 is SGHAT and CDR2 is FQNNGV. CDR3 nucleotides: TGTGCCAGCAGCCCTATAGCGGGAGGGCCTTCCGGGGAGCTGTTTTTT. This codes for CASSPIAGGPSGELFF. Complete variable domain (other parts from reference TRBV11-2 and TRBJ2-2): EAGVAQSPRYKIIEKRQSVAFWCNPISGHATLYWYQQILGQGPKLLIQFQNNGVVDDSQLPKDRFSAERLKGVDSTLKIQPAKLEDSAVYLCASSPIAGGPSGELFFGEGSRLTVL.

This clone showed up just once. The chain combines TRBV10-3 with TRBJ2-7, with D possibly matching TRBD1 (6 bases). This CDR3 has 14 residues. V was pared by 3 bases and J by 2 bases, with 11 bases between. The germline gives CDR1 ENHRY, CDR2 SYGVKD. CDR3 loop: CAISDSGTPYEQYF. The CDR3 DNA reads as TGTGCCATCAGTGACTCCGGGACACCCTACGAGCAGTACTTC.

The chain uses TRBV9 and TRBJ2-2; 10 bases agree with TRBD1. V dropped 3 bases and J dropped 7; count of bases not matched to a gene: 12. The CDR3 has 17 amino acids. Germline V gene sequence: CDR1 SGDLS, CDR2 YYNGEE. Here the CDR3 DNA reads TGTGCCAGCAGCGAGACAGGGGGCGCAAGGGCCAGCGGGGAGCTGTTTTTT. This sequence encodes CASSETGGARASGELFF.

The CDR3 protein is CASSQDHRTSSYEQYF. CDR3 sequence (DNA): TGTGCCAGCAGCCAAGATCACAGGACCAGCTCCTACGAGCAGTACTTC. The V gene is TRBV4-2, the J gene TRBJ2-7, with D tentatively TRBD1 (5 bases). Between the trimmed V and J ends, which lost 0 bases and 0 bases, there was a span of 12 bases. The CDR3 totals 16 residues. Germline V gene data show CDR1 as LGHNA and CDR2 as YNFKEQ.

The chain is built from TRBV5-4 and TRBJ2-3; possibly TRBD2 for D (6 bases). V lost 5 bases and J 0 bases, leaving 19 bases between the germline ends. The CDR3 runs to 17 residues. Germline lookup yields CDR1 SGHNT and CDR2 YYREEE (reference sequence). The CDR3 protein is CASRPSLATSSTDTQYF. In DNA form, the CDR3 reads TGTGCCAGCAGACCCTCCCTAGCGACCAGTAGCACAGATACGCAGTATTTT.

The chain employs TRBV7-7 and TRBJ2-2; D unresolved. V was cut by 5 bases and J by 4 bases, with 8 bases left in between. Germline V gene sequence: CDR1 SSHAT, CDR2 FNYEAQ (reference sequence). The CDR3 is made up of 13 amino acids. Here the CDR3 DNA reads TGTGCCAGCAGCCCGTCAGTCACCGGGGAGCTGTTTTTT. It codes for CASSPSVTGELFF.

The chain recombines TRBV25-1 with TRBJ2-1; 7 nucleotides line up with TRBD1. Unmatched junction bases numbered 8, after V lost 3 bases and J lost 0 bases. The CDR3 has 17 amino acids. Germline V gene sequence: CDR1 MGHDK, CDR2 SYGVNS. For the CDR3, the DNA is TGTGCCAGCAGTGATCCCCCGGACAGGATCTCCTACAATGAGCAGTTCTTC. Translated, it gives CASSDPPDRISYNEQFF.

The CDR3 region has the DNA TGTGCCAGCAGTTACGAATTCGGCGGGGAACAGTATTTT. Its protein is CASSYEFGGEQYF. The V gene is TRBV6-5, the J gene TRBJ2-3; the D gene is possibly TRBD2 (6 bases). The V gene's germline CDR1 is MNHEY and CDR2 SVGAGI. The CDR3 contains 13 residues. V was pared by 2 bases and J by 12 bases, with 15 bases between.

This sequence joins TRBV7-3 and TRBJ2-5; D gene ambiguous. From germline, CDR1 is SGHTA and CDR2 FQGTGA. Trimming took 3 bases from V and 3 from J, leaving 11 bases between them. CDR3 length: 14 amino acids. The CDR3 loop reads CASSLGSGEETQYF. CDR3 DNA sequence: TGTGCCAGCAGCTTGGGCTCTGGGGAAGAGACCCAGTACTTC.

This clone was seen a single time. The gene calls are TRBV4-3 and TRBJ2-5; 7 bases line up with TRBD2. V trimming: 2 bases; J trimming: 5 bases; junction bases outside the gene matches: 8. This CDR3 comprises 15 residues. CDR1 and CDR2 from the germline V gene are LGHNA and YSLEER. The chain's CDR3 is CASSQRLRGWETQYF. CDR3 nucleotides: TGCGCCAGCAGCCAACGATTGCGGGGGTGGGAGACCCAGTACTTC.

The V gene is TRBV7-2, the J gene TRBJ2-7; D is unclear. CDR3 length: 13 residues. Germline V gene lookup returns CDR1 SGHTA and CDR2 FQGNSA. V lost 5 bases, J lost 3 bases, and 11 bases lay in between. As DNA, the CDR3 is TGTGCCAGCAGCGCCTCGGCGTTCTACGAGCAGTACTTC. This translates into CASSASAFYEQYF. The entire variable domain, with the rest obtained from reference TRBV7-2 and TRBJ2-7, is as follows: GAGVSQSPSNKVTEKGKDVELRCDPISGHTALYWYRQSLGQGLEFLIYFQGNSAPDKSGLPSDRFSAERTGGSVSTLTIQRTQQEDSAVYLCASSASAFYEQYFGPGTRLTVT.

The chain has TRBV5-1 and TRBJ1-1; D uncertain. This CDR3 is 14 amino acids long. Germline CDR1 and CDR2: SGHRS and YFSETQ. Trimming left V 1 base short and J 1 base short, with 8 bases between. CDR3 bases: TGCGCCAGCAGCTTGATCCGTCAGAACACTGAAGCTTTCTTT. Translation: CASSLIRQNTEAFF.

The chain couples TRBV7-8 to TRBJ2-7, with 9 bases aligning to TRBD2. Trimming took 2 bases from V and 2 from J; bases not matched to a gene: 4. The CDR3 has 15 amino acids. From germline, CDR1 is SGHVS and CDR2 FQNEAQ. The CDR3 DNA sequence: TGTGCCAGCAGCTTACGAGCTAGCGGGACCTACGAGCAGTACTTC. Translating it yields CASSLRASGTYEQYF.

The rearrangement uses TRBV7-9 and TRBJ2-4, with 8 bases that match TRBD2. The CDR3 spans 12 residues. J gave up 9 bases and V 10 bases, and 8 bases lay outside the gene matches. CDR1 SEHNR and CDR2 FQNEAQ come from the germline V gene (reference sequence). Here the CDR3 DNA reads TGTGCCATCCAGCGGGAGTCGGGCATTCAGTACTTC. Amino acid sequence: CAIQRESGIQYF. The whole variable domain, filled in from reference TRBV7-9 and TRBJ2-4, reads DTGVSQNPRHKITKRGQNVTFRCDPISEHNRLYWYRQTLGQGPEFLTYFQNEAQLEKSRLLSDRFSAERPKGSFSTLEIQRTEQGDSAMYLCAIQRESGIQYFGAGTRLSVL.